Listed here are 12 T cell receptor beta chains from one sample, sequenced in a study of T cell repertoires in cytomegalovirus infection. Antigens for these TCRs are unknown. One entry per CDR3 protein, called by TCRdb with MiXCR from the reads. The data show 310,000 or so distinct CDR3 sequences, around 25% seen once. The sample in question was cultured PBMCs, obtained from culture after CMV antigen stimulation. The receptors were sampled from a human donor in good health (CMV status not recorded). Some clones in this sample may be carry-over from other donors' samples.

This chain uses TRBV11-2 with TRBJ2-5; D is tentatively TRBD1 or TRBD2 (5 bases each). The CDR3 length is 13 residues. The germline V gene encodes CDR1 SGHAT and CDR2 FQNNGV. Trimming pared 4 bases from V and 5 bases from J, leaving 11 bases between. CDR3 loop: CASSWGSSETQYF. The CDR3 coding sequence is TGTGCCAGCAGCTGGGGGAGTTCTGAGACCCAGTACTTC.

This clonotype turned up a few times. The CDR3 spells CASREDSPYEQYF. The CDR3, as DNA: TGTGCCAGCAGAGAGGACAGTCCCTACGAGCAGTACTTC. This chain links TRBV28 with TRBJ2-7; tentative D call: TRBD1 (6 bases). The V and J ends lost 6 bases and 2 bases respectively, with 11 bases between them. Per the germline V gene, CDR1 is MDHEN and CDR2 is SYDVKM. CDR3 length: 13 residues.

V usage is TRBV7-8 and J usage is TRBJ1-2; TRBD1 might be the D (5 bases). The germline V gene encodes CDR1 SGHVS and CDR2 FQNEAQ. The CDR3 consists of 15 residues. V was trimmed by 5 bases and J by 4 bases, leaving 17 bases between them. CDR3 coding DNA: TGTGCCAGCAGCCCACGCGGGGGTCCCTCCTATGGCTACACCTTC. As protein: CASSPRGGPSYGYTF.

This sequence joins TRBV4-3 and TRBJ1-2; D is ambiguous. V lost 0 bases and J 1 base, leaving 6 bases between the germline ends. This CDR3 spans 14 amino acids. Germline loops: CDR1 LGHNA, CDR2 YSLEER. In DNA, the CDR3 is TGCGCCAGCAGCCAAGAGACACTTAACTATGGCTACACCTTC. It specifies CASSQETLNYGYTF.

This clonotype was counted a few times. The CDR3 bases are TGTGCCAGCAGCGTAGGTACGGGAGTAGCTGGAGATACGCAGTATTTT. This translates into CASSVGTGVAGDTQYF. This chain links TRBV9 with TRBJ2-3, with D perhaps matching TRBD2 (6 bases). The CDR3 totals 16 residues. Per germline, CDR1 SGDLS and CDR2 YYNGEE. The V end lost 0 bases, the J end lost 5 bases, and 16 bases lay between the germline ends.

The CDR3 loop reads CASSLEFHGEQFF. The CDR3 DNA reads TGTGCCAGCAGCTTAGAATTCCACGGGGAGCAGTTCTTC. The J gene is TRBJ2-1, the V gene TRBV7-2, with D unclear. Trimming took 1 base from V and 10 from J, leaving 11 bases between them. The CDR3 has 13 residues. From germline, CDR1 is SGHTA and CDR2 FQGNSA.

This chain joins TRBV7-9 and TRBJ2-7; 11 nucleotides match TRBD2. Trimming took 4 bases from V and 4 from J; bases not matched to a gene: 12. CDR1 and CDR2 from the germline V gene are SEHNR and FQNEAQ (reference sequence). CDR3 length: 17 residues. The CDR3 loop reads CASSSRPMWTSGYEQYF. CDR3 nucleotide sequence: TGTGCCAGCAGCTCAAGGCCAATGTGGACTAGCGGGTACGAGCAGTACTTC.

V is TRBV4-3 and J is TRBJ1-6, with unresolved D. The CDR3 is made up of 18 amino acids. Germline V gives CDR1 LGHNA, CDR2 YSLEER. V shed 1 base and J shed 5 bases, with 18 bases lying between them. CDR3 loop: CASSQASRSRTDNSPLHF. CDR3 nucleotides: TGCGCCAGCAGCCAAGCCTCTCGTAGCAGGACCGATAATTCACCCCTCCACTTT.

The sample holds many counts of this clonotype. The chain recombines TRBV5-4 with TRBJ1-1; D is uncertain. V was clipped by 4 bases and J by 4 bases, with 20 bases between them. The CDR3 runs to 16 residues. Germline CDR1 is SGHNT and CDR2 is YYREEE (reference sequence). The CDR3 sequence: CASSPPVDGGPTEAFF. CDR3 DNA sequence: TGTGCCAGCAGCCCCCCCGTGGATGGCGGTCCCACTGAAGCTTTCTTT.

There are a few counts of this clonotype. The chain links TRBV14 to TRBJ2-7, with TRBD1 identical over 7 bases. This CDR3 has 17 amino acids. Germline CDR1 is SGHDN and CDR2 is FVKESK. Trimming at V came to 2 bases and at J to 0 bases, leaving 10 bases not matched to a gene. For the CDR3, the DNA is TGTGCCAGCAGCCAAAGAGAGGGACAGAGTTACTCCTACGAGCAGTACTTC. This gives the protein CASSQREGQSYSYEQYF.

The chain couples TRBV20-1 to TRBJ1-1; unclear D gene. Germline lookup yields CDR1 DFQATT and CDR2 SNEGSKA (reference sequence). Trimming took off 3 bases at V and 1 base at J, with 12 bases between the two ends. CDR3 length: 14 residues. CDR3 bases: TGCAGTGCTAGTAGACAACATGGGAACACTGAAGCTTTCTTT. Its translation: CSASRQHGNTEAFF.

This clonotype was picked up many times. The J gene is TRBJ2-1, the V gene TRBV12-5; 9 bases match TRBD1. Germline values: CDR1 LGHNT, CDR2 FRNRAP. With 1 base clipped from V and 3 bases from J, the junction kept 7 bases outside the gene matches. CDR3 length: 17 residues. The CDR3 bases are TGTGCTAGTGGTTTGGGGGTCCGACAGGGGGTCTACAATGAGCAGTTCTTC. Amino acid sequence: CASGLGVRQGVYNEQFF.